Sequencing of this TCR beta chain was carried out in a study of glioma-infiltrating T cells. General study results and limits: Very few CDR3 sequences were shared between tissue and blood. Above-expected tissue-blood divergence occurred in all gliomas, most in low-grade ones.

This clonotype has at least ten counts. The antigen is not known. This CDR3 is 14 amino acids long. V was clipped by 5 bases and J by 4 bases; unmatched bases: 4. The germline V gene encodes CDR1 MDHEN and CDR2 SYDVKM. The iRepertoire nested amplicon-rescue multiplex PCR amplified TCR alpha and beta CDR3s from RNA. One-step reverse transcription and amplification started from approximately 100-400 ng of tissue mRNA or PBMC total RNA. Via MiXCR, TCRdb re-called the multiplex PCR reads, giving one row per CDR3 protein. This repertoire shows tens of thousands of distinct CDR3 sequences, approximately 40% found once; its top ten account for around two fifths.

The chain couples TRBV28 to TRBJ2-1, with 8 nucleotides matching TRBD1. The sequencing input was glioma tissue, nonneoplastic brain tissue, or PBMCs (not recorded which). The receptor's source is a human donor with low-grade glioma or glioblastoma, undergoing nonglioma brain surgery, or in good health (not recorded which). The CDR3 region is CASSPGTGYNEQFF. CDR3 in DNA: TGTGCCAGCAGTCCCGGGACAGGATACAATGAGCAGTTCTTC. The entire variable domain, with the rest obtained from reference TRBV28 and TRBJ2-1, is as follows: DVKVTQSSRYLVKRTGEKVFLECVQDMDHENMFWYRQDPGLGLRLIYFSYDVKMKEKGDIPEGYSVSREKKERFSLILESASTNQTSMYLCASSPGTGYNEQFFGPGTRLTVL.